The entry that follows covers one T cell receptor beta chain sequence. The antigen is unknown. Trimming removed 3 bases from V and 1 base from J, with 6 bases in between. The CDR3 has 13 residues. Germline V gene data show CDR1 as SGHAT and CDR2 as FQNNGV. This specimen belongs to a study of OX40 agonist ivuxolimab in advanced cancers. Method: immunoSEQ multiplex PCR; TCRdb's copy keeps in-frame clones and lacks some. The profile shows approximately 76,000 clones, approximately 89% of them singletons. General observations from the study: The investigators did not determine what antigen specificity the expanded peripheral T cells had.

This sequence was found in an adult with an advanced solid tumor such as melanoma, head and neck, liver or kidney cancer. The chain couples TRBV11-2 to TRBJ2-5; D not resolved. Sample: CD4+ or CD8+ T cells sorted from blood, taken in a trial of the OX40 agonist ivuxolimab. For the CDR3, the DNA is TGTGCCAGCAGCTTCAATAGCCAAGAGACCCAGTACTTC. Its protein product is CASSFNSQETQYF.